The T cell receptor (beta chain) described here comes from a study of regulatory T cells in long-lasting Graves disease. Time point specified: persistent/refractory GD, antithyroid drugs over 5 years with positive TRAb. PBMC RNA was the source of the TCR library. Study-wide points: It was peripheral blood alone, not thyroid tissue, that was studied.

Both iRepertoire HTBI primers and Arm-PCR of CDR3 regions were used to build the TCR beta libraries. TCRdb called the multiplex PCR reads again in MiXCR, with one record for every CDR3 protein. The table records about 470,000 distinct CDR3 sequences, 20% to 25% of them present only once. A single count supports this clonotype. The target antigen is unknown. The clonotype originates from a female donor with Graves disease. The sequencing used peripheral blood mononuclear cells (PBMCs), collected when the disease was refractory, from a patient treated with antithyroid drugs.

CDR3 loop: CASSSYTRTYEQYF. The CDR3 nucleotides read TGTGCCAGCAGTTCATATACAAGAACCTACGAGCAGTACTTC. The rearrangement joins TRBV28 to TRBJ2-7; D uncertain. In germline, CDR1 is MDHEN, CDR2 SYDVKM. The V end was cut by 4 bases, the J end by 2 bases, with 12 bases between. CDR3 size: 14 residues.